The 7 T cell receptor beta chains listed next were all sequenced from one sample in a study of response to subunit inactivated influenza vaccine. TCRdb processed the RT-PCR reads anew with MiXCR; each CDR3 protein has one entry. The table includes about 500,000 distinct CDR3 sequences, approximately 7.2% detected once. The material was PBMCs from blood, obtained 23 to 25 months after vaccination. Receptor source: a man between 50 and 70 years old who received an inactivated influenza vaccine.

In this sample, this clonotype turned up a few times. The V and J genes are TRBV7-3 and TRBJ2-6; no reliable D call. The CDR3 has 15 residues. Germline V gives CDR1 SGHTA, CDR2 FQGTGA. Trimming removed 5 bases at V and 1 base at J, with 9 bases between. In nucleotides, the CDR3 is TGTGCCAGCAGCCAGATTGGGTCTGGGGCCAACGTCCTGACTTTC. Amino acid sequence: CASSQIGSGANVLTF.

In its sample, this clonotype was seen many times. The V gene is TRBV7-8, the J gene TRBJ2-5; D not resolved. The CDR3 sequence is 12 residues long. CDR1 SGHVS and CDR2 FQNEAQ come from the germline V gene. Trimming cost V 3 bases and J 6 bases, with 8 bases left between them. The CDR3 region has the DNA TGTGCCAGCAGCTTCGAGCGTCAGACCCAGTACTTC. As protein: CASSFERQTQYF. The complete variable domain, with remaining parts taken from reference TRBV7-8 and TRBJ2-5, reads GAGVSQSPRYKVAKRGQDVALRCDPISGHVSLFWYQQALGQGPEFLTYFQNEAQLDKSGLPSDRFFAERPEGSVSTLKIQRTQQEDSAVYLCASSFERQTQYFGPGTRLLVL.

This clonotype was recorded at least ten times. This rearrangement joins TRBV10-3 to TRBJ2-2, with TRBD2 matching 9 bases. V shed 2 bases, J shed 1 base, and the junction held 2 bases outside the gene matches. This CDR3 has 16 amino acids. Germline CDR1 reads ENHRY; CDR2 reads SYGVKD. CDR3 in DNA: TGTGCCATCAGTGAGGGACTAGCGCAGAACACCGGGGAGCTGTTTTTT. Translated, it gives CAISEGLAQNTGELFF.

This clonotype was seen only a few times. The chain recombines TRBV11-1 with TRBJ1-1; possible D gene TRBD1, 5 bases. V lost 6 bases to trimming and J lost 5 bases, with 31 bases between them. From germline, CDR1 is SGHAT and CDR2 FQDESV (reference sequence). CDR3 size: 19 residues. The CDR3 sequence is CASSAHRFEVGGVGTEAFF. The CDR3, as DNA: TGTGCCAGCAGTGCCCACCGGTTTGAGGTCGGAGGGGTTGGGACTGAAGCTTTCTTT.

At least ten counts were recorded for this clonotype. V is TRBV6-5 and J is TRBJ2-7, with D unclear. Germline CDR1 reads MNHEY; CDR2 reads SVGAGI. CDR3 length: 16 amino acids. V lost 0 bases and J 1 base, leaving 13 bases between the germline ends. This CDR3 is CASSYSFLRPSYEQYF. The CDR3, as DNA: TGTGCCAGCAGTTACTCGTTTTTGCGACCGTCCTACGAGCAGTACTTC.

The chain is built from TRBV30 and TRBJ1-1; D perhaps matches TRBD1 (6 bases). Per germline, CDR1 GTSNPN and CDR2 SVGIG (reference sequence). The CDR3 is 16 residues long. The V gene lost 3 bases and the J gene lost 3 bases, with 20 bases spanning the gap. The CDR3 DNA reads TGTGCCTGGAGAGGACAGCAGTCTCTACTGGACACTGAAGCTTTCTTT. As protein: CAWRGQQSLLDTEAFF.

This clonotype was seen only a few times. The chain recombines TRBV7-9 with TRBJ1-5, with a weak D call TRBD1 (5 bases). The germline CDR1 and CDR2 sequences are SEHNR and FQNEAQ (reference sequence). CDR3 length equals 12 residues. The V gene lost 7 bases and the J gene lost 7 bases, with 11 bases spanning the gap. This chain's CDR3 is CASTWGDQPQHF. CDR3 bases: TGTGCCAGCACCTGGGGGGACCAGCCCCAGCATTTT.